Following are 25 T cell receptor beta chains from one sample sequenced in a study of cytomegalovirus exposure and HLA in healthy donors (dated by TCRdb to 2017 to 2019). Libraries were constructed by the immunoSEQ multiplex PCR assay. This is the immuneACCESS table as TCRdb keeps it, with only in-frame sequences that have V and J called. A part of the clones is gone; compared with another copy, unresolved V genes explain less than half, and the rest is unexplained. The sample table contains 90,000 or so clones; only one count was recorded for 85% of them. The leading ten clones occupy approximately 20% of the sample. Specimen: PBMCs. The receptor source for this set is a man aged 18 to 30 in good health and CMV-seropositive.

The chain joins TRBV5-1 to TRBJ2-5, with 8 bases lining up with TRBD1. From germline, CDR1 is SGHRS and CDR2 YFSETQ. This CDR3 is built from 17 residues. J lost 4 bases, V lost 0 bases, and 11 bases had no gene match. The CDR3 here is CASSLGGQDPLGETQYF. The CDR3 DNA reads TGCGCCAGCAGCTTGGGGGGACAGGACCCCTTAGGAGAGACCCAGTACTTC.

J is TRBJ2-7 and V is TRBV28; 8 bases match TRBD1. Germline V gene data show CDR1 as MDHEN and CDR2 as SYDVKM. V lost 5 bases to trimming and J lost 6 bases; unmatched junction nucleotides: 9. The CDR3 has 14 amino acids. CDR3 in DNA: TGTGCCAGCAGTCAGGGGGCGGTTAAAGGCGAGCAGTACGTC. Translation gives CASSQGAVKGEQYV.

This clone appeared many times. This chain uses TRBV7-9 with TRBJ1-2; 9 nucleotides align to TRBD1. The length of the CDR3 is 13 residues. The germline V gene has CDR1 SEHNR and CDR2 FQNEAQ (reference sequence). V was pared by 1 base and J by 6 bases, with 0 bases of the junction left unmatched. The CDR3 DNA reads as TGTGCCAGCAGCTTAGGGGACAGGGATGGCTACACCTTC. Protein product: CASSLGDRDGYTF.

This clone is a singleton in its sample. V is TRBV5-1 and J is TRBJ2-1, with D unclear. V was trimmed by 4 bases and J by 5 bases, leaving 4 bases between them. Germline-derived CDR1 and CDR2 are SGHRS and YFSETQ. CDR3 length equals 11 residues. CDR3: CASSTDNEQFF. In DNA, the CDR3 is TGCGCCAGCAGCACGGACAATGAGCAGTTCTTC.

The CDR3 coding sequence is TGCGCCAGCAGCCAAGATCTCACCTACCAGCCCCAGCATTTT. Its translation is CASSQDLTYQPQHF. The rearrangement links TRBV4-1 to TRBJ1-5; D ambiguous. CDR1 is MGHRA and CDR2 is YSYEKL in the germline V gene. CDR3 length: 14 residues. V was pared by 0 bases and J by 7 bases, with 10 bases between.

This rearrangement joins TRBV18 to TRBJ2-3; TRBD2 matches at 11 bases. The germline V gene encodes CDR1 KGHSH and CDR2 LQKENI. The CDR3 length is 19 residues. J lost 2 bases, V lost 5 bases, and 15 bases had no gene match. Here the CDR3 DNA reads TGTGCCAGCTCAGAGAGTCTAGCGGGAGGAGGTACCCCCACAGATACGCAGTATTTT. Translation gives CASSESLAGGGTPTDTQYF.

V and J are TRBV7-9 and TRBJ1-2; maybe TRBD1 (5 bases). Germline V gene data show CDR1 as SEHNR and CDR2 as FQNEAQ (reference sequence). V was clipped by 4 bases and J by 8 bases, with 23 bases between them. The CDR3 extends over 16 amino acids. DNA for the CDR3: TGTGCCAGCAGCTACAGCGGGGCGGGGAAGGGAAGGGGCTACACCTTC. As protein: CASSYSGAGKGRGYTF.

The V call is TRBV19, the J call TRBJ2-4; D call uncertain. Trimming pared 7 bases from V and 5 bases from J, leaving 12 bases between. CDR1 is LNHDA, CDR2 SQIVND, per germline (reference sequence). The CDR3 spans 13 residues. The CDR3: CASISVGENIQYF. The CDR3 DNA follows: TGTGCCAGTATCTCGGTAGGAGAAAACATTCAGTACTTC.

This chain connects TRBV7-9 to TRBJ2-5, with D possibly matching TRBD1 (6 bases). The CDR3 runs to 17 residues. Per germline, CDR1 SEHNR and CDR2 FQNEAQ (reference sequence). The ends were cut back, 1 base at V and 0 bases at J, with 15 bases in the middle. As DNA, the CDR3 is TGTGCCAGCAGCTTAGGAAGGCCCAGGGGATACCAAGAGACCCAGTACTTC. Protein sequence: CASSLGRPRGYQETQYF.

This chain's CDR3 is CASSSTGGLNEQYF. The CDR3 region has the DNA TGTGCCAGCAGTTCCACAGGAGGGCTGAACGAGCAGTACTTC. J is TRBJ2-7 and V is TRBV28, with a tentative D call TRBD2 (6 bases). Germline CDR1 reads MDHEN; CDR2 reads SYDVKM. CDR3 length: 14 residues. Trimming shortened V by 4 bases and J by 5 bases, and 15 bases separated the two germline ends.

The chain has TRBV30 and TRBJ1-1; the D is unclear. Trimming left V 5 bases short and J 0 bases short, with 10 bases between. Germline CDR1 reads GTSNPN; CDR2 reads SVGIG (reference sequence). The CDR3 length is 13 residues. CDR3 loop: CAWGRLMNTEAFF. CDR3 nucleotides: TGTGCCTGGGGGAGGCTCATGAACACTGAAGCTTTCTTT. The whole variable domain, filled in from reference TRBV30 and TRBJ1-1, reads SQTIHQWPATLVQPVGSPLSLECTVEGTSNPNLYWYRQAAGRGLQLLFYSVGIGQISSEVPQNLSASRPQDRQFILSSKKLLLSDSGFYLCAWGRLMNTEAFFGQGTRLTVV.

The chain uses TRBV10-2 and TRBJ2-7, with D possibly TRBD1 on 5 matching bases. With 6 bases removed from V and 3 bases from J, the gap between germline ends came to 15 bases. Germline-derived CDR1 and CDR2 are WSHSY and SAAADI. The CDR3 sequence is 14 residues long. The chain's CDR3 is CASSLGLSRYEQYV. Here the CDR3 DNA reads TGCGCCAGCAGCCTGGGGCTGTCCCGCTACGAGCAGTACGTC.

V usage is TRBV6-5 and J usage is TRBJ1-2, with TRBD1 matching 8 bases. This CDR3 region has 14 residues. Germline V gene sequence: CDR1 MNHEY, CDR2 SVGAGI. Trimming at V came to 6 bases and at J to 0 bases, leaving 3 bases not matched to a gene. The CDR3 coding sequence is TGTGCCAGCAGCCAGGGGGCGCCTAACTATGGCTACACCTTC. As protein: CASSQGAPNYGYTF.

The chain combines TRBV6-5 with TRBJ2-3; D possibly corresponds to TRBD2 (5 bases). CDR3 length: 16 residues. Trimming took off 3 bases at V and 1 base at J, with 14 bases between the two ends. Germline loops: CDR1 MNHEY, CDR2 SVGAGI. The CDR3 DNA reads as TGTGCCAGCAGTTATTACCCATCAGCGGGCACAGATACGCAGTATTTT. It codes for CASSYYPSAGTDTQYF.

The rearrangement links TRBV6-5 to TRBJ2-2; D possibly corresponds to TRBD2 (5 bases). Germline V CDR1 and CDR2: MNHEY, SVGAGI. Trimming shortened V by 8 bases and J by 6 bases, and 19 bases separated the two germline ends. The CDR3 runs 15 residues. The CDR3, as DNA: TGTGCCAGCCGTACGAGAGTGGAACTAGCCGGGGAGCTGTTTTTT. This translates into CASRTRVELAGELFF.

This rearrangement joins TRBV5-4 to TRBJ1-2; TRBD1 matches 9 bases. Germline V gene lookup returns CDR1 SGHNT and CDR2 YYREEE (reference sequence). This CDR3 comprises 17 residues. V dropped 3 bases and J dropped 4; count of bases not matched to a gene: 13. As DNA, the CDR3 is TGTGCCAGCAGCTACGGACAGGGGCCAAATCAAGCCTATGGCTACACCTTC. Translation gives CASSYGQGPNQAYGYTF.

V and J are TRBV29-1 and TRBJ2-2, with 8 bases fitting TRBD1. V shed 6 bases, J shed 6 bases, and the junction held 3 bases outside the gene matches. Germline CDR1 and CDR2: SQVTM and ANQGSEA. The CDR3 consists of 12 residues. In DNA form, the CDR3 reads TGCAGCGTCCCCAGGGGGCCCGGGGAGCTGTTTTTT. It is translated as CSVPRGPGELFF.

This clone appeared once. This sequence joins TRBV10-3 and TRBJ2-2; tentative D call: TRBD2 (5 bases). V dropped 4 bases and J dropped 8 bases, with 23 bases sitting between them. This CDR3 spans 17 amino acids. Germline loops: CDR1 ENHRY, CDR2 SYGVKD. CDR3 nucleotides: TGTGCCATCAGTGTATCCCCCCACAGCGGCTTCTTTGGGGAGCTGTTTTTT. The encoded protein is CAISVSPHSGFFGELFF.

This clone came up once. V usage is TRBV5-6 and J usage is TRBJ2-5, with D tentatively TRBD1 (6 bases). This CDR3 region has 17 residues. Germline values: CDR1 SGHDT, CDR2 YYEEEE. Trimming removed 6 bases from V and 5 bases from J, with 26 bases in between. The CDR3 DNA sequence: TGTGCCAGCACCAGGGGATTTGGGGGCTCGCTAGGGGAGACCCAGTACTTC. Its translation is CASTRGFGGSLGETQYF. The full variable domain, completed using reference TRBV5-6 and TRBJ2-5, is DAGVTQSPTHLIKTRGQQVTLRCSPKSGHDTVSWYQQALGQGPQFIFQYYEEEERQRGNFPDRFSGHQFPNYSSELNVNALLLGDSALYLCASTRGFGGSLGETQYFGPGTRLLVL.

The chain links TRBV19 to TRBJ1-1, with 8 bases that match TRBD1. Germline V lookup: CDR1 LNHDA, CDR2 SQIVND (reference sequence). With V trimmed by 5 bases and J by 0 bases, 5 bases remained unmatched. This CDR3 has 15 residues. The CDR3 protein is CASSPWTGLNTEAFF. CDR3 DNA: TGTGCCAGTAGTCCCTGGACAGGGCTGAACACTGAAGCTTTCTTT.

The chain carries TRBV21-1 and TRBJ2-1; the table names TRBD2, a call not compared with the DNA. TRBV21-1 is assigned pseudogene status. The CDR3 contains 15 residues. CDR3 loop: CASSKHSGSYNEQFF. The CDR3 coding sequence is TGTGCCAGCAGCAAGCACTCCGGCTCCTACAATGAGCAGTTCTTC.

This clone was picked up a small number of times. The genes are TRBV7-9 and TRBJ1-1; 8 nucleotides match TRBD1. CDR1 is SEHNR, CDR2 FQNEAQ, per germline (reference sequence). V shed 1 base and J 4 bases; nucleotides not matched to a gene: 5. CDR3 size: 15 residues. CDR3 DNA: TGTGCCAGCAGCTTAGACCTCCAGGGGGCCACTGAAGCTTTCTTT. It encodes CASSLDLQGATEAFF.

The chain joins TRBV4-2 to TRBJ2-7, with 11 positions matching TRBD2. The germline V gene has CDR1 LGHNA and CDR2 YNFKEQ. This CDR3 has 15 residues. Losses at the gene ends were 0 bases for V and 3 bases for J; bases not matched to a gene: 1. As DNA, the CDR3 is TGTGCCAGCAGCCAAGATGGGACTAGCGGCTACGAGCAGTACTTC. Protein product: CASSQDGTSGYEQYF.

The V call is TRBV7-8, the J call TRBJ2-1; TRBD2 aligns across 8 bases. Germline CDR1 and CDR2: SGHVS and FQNEAQ. This CDR3 region has 12 residues. V lost 11 bases and J lost 4; bases outside the gene matches: 4. The CDR3 reads CADGGGYNEQFF. CDR3 sequence (DNA): TGTGCCGACGGGGGGGGGTACAATGAGCAGTTCTTC.

The V call is TRBV7-9, the J call TRBJ2-1; 10 bases agree with TRBD2. Germline-derived CDR1 and CDR2 are SEHNR and FQNEAQ (reference sequence). The J segment lost 6 bases and the V segment lost 1 base, leaving 0 bases of the junction unmatched. CDR3 length: 14 amino acids. Here the CDR3 reads CASSLGTSGNEQFF. In nucleotides, the CDR3 is TGTGCCAGCAGCTTAGGGACTAGCGGCAATGAGCAGTTCTTC. Supplemented by reference TRBV7-9 and TRBJ2-1, the full variable domain reads DTGVSQNPRHKITKRGQNVTFRCDPISEHNRLYWYRQTLGQGPEFLTYFQNEAQLEKSRLLSDRFSAERPKGSFSTLEIQRTEQGDSAMYLCASSLGTSGNEQFFGPGTRLTVL.